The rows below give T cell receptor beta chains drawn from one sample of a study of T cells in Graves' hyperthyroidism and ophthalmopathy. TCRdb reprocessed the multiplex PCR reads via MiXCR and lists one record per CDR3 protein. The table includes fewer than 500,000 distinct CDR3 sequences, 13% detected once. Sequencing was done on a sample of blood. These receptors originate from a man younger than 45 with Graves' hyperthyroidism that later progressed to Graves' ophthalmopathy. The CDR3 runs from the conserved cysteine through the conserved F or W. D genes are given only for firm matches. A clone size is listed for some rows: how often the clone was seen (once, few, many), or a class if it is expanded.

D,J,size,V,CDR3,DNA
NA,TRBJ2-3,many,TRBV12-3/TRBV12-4,CASRAFGTQYF,TGTGCCAGCAGGGCGTTCGGTACGCAGTATTTT
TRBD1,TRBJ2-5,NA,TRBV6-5,CASGYSAGGQETQYF,TGTGCCAGCGGTTACTCCGCAGGGGGCCAAGAGACCCAGTACTTC
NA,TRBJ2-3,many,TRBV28,CASSLAGMGFDTQYF,TGTGCCAGCAGTTTAGCAGGGATGGGCTTCGATACGCAGTATTTT
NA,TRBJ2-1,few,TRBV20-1,CSAGRTGDFYNEQFF,TGCAGTGCTGGAAGGACTGGGGACTTCTACAATGAGCAGTTCTTC
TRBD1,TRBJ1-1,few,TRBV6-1,CASSRGTAFRNTEAFF,TGTGCCAGCAGCCGCGGGACAGCGTTTAGGAACACTGAAGCTTTCTTT
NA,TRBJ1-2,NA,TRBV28,CASSDGTNYGYTF,TGTGCCAGCAGCGACGGGACAAACTATGGCTACACCTTC
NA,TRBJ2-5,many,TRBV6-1,CASKGVMGEETQYF,TGTGCCAGCAAGGGGGTCATGGGGGAAGAGACCCAGTACTTC
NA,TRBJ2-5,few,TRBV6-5,CASSYSNGRETQYF,TGTGCCAGCAGTTACTCGAACGGTCGTGAGACCCAGTACTTC
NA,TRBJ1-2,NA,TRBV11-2,CASSLVGGQKDGYTF,TGTGCCAGCAGCTTAGTCGGGGGGCAAAAAGATGGCTACACCTTC
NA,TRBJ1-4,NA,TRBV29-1,CSVGSGNEKLFF,TGCAGCGTTGGTAGTGGTAATGAAAAACTGTTTTTT
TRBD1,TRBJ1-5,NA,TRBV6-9,CASSFQTGAYPAQHF,TGTGCCAGCAGTTTTCAGACAGGGGCCTATCCAGCCCAGCATTTT
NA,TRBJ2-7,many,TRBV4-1,CASSHRGLAGTYEQYF,TGCGCCAGCAGCCATAGAGGTCTGGCAGGGACCTACGAGCAGTACTTC
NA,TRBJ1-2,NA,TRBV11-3,CASSLSVTGFGYTF,TGTGCCAGCAGCTTGAGTGTTACGGGGTTTGGCTACACCTTC
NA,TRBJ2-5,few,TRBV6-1,CASSSDWGETQYF,TGTGCCAGCAGTTCCGACTGGGGAGAGACCCAGTACTTC
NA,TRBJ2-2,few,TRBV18,CASSPRGTNTGELFF,TGTGCCAGCTCACCACGGGGGACGAACACCGGGGAGCTGTTTTTT
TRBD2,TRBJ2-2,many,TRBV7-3,CASSYSAGGTGELFF,TGTGCCAGCAGCTACTCCGCGGGGGGCACCGGGGAGCTGTTTTTT
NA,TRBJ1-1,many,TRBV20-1,CSAPLGALMNTEAFF,TGCAGTGCTCCCTTGGGGGCCCTCATGAACACTGAAGCTTTCTTT
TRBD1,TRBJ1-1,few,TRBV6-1,CASGHTGGRTEAFF,TGTGCCAGCGGCCATACAGGGGGCCGCACTGAAGCTTTCTTT
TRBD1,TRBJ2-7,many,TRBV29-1,CSVEIGDSFSYEQYF,TGCAGCGTTGAAATTGGGGACAGCTTCTCCTACGAGCAGTACTTC
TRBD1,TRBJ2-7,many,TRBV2,CASSDRDRVSKEQYF,TGTGCCAGCAGTGACCGGGACAGGGTGTCGAAGGAGCAGTACTTC